This entry concerns a single TCR beta chain. This specimen belongs to a study of T-cell reconstitution after alpha-beta-depleted transplantation in children. Unique molecular identifiers were incorporated during preparation of the TCRbeta library. A single record per CDR3 protein comes from TCRdb applying MiXCR to the PCR reads. The sample shows some 500,000 distinct CDR3 sequences, approximately 16% of them seen only once. Germline V gene lookup returns CDR1 MNHNS and CDR2 SASEGT. Trimming cost V 0 bases and J 7 bases, with 19 bases left between them. This CDR3 has 17 amino acids. This sequence was found in a human donor who donated a stem cell graft to a child with acute lymphoblastic leukemia. The V and J genes are TRBV6-1 and TRBJ2-1; the D is unclear. Sequencing used PBMCs from the stem cell graft donor, obtained from the stem cell graft. The CDR3 DNA reads TGTGCCAGCAGTGAAGCGCTTCCTGGGAACCCCTGGAATGAGCAGTTCTTC. This codes for CASSEALPGNPWNEQFF.